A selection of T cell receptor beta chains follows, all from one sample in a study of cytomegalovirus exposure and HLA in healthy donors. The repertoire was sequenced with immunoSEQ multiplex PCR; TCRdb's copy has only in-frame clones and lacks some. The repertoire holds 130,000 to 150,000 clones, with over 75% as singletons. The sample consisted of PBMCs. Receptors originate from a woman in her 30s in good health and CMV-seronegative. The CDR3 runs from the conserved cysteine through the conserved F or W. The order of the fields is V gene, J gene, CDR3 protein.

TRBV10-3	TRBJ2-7	CAISEQGLAYEQYF
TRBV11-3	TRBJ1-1	CASSLGGGRQAFF
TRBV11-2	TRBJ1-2	CASSPGHQTYGYTF
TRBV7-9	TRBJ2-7	CSSSTSGRASYEQYF
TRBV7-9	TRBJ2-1	CASSLSGRLYNEQFF
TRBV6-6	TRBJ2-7	CASSSGTWGEQYF
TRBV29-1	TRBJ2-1	CSVDRTGVYNEQFF
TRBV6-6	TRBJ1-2	CASSYAGRYGYTF
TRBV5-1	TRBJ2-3	CASSFGQATDTQYF
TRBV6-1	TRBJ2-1	CATSGGHYNEQFF
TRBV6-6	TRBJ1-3	CASSNSGTASSTIYF
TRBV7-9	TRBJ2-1	CASSFPRGGRYNEQFF
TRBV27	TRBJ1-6	CASSLSGRNSPLHF
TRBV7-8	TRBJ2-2	CASRGTRNANTGELFF
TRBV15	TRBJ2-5	CATSRVGGGETQYF
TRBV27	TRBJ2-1	CASSPLAGPYNEQFF
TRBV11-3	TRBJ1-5	CASSIFGQVNNQPQHF
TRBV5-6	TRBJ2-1	CASSLAPAGGYNEQFF
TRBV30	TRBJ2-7	CAWSIPRTGGRGEQYF
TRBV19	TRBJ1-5	CASTPSPNQPQHF
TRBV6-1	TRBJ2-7	CASPSGGGPYEQYF
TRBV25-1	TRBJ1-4	CASSPLFSNEKLFF
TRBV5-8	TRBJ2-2	CASSFPGSNTGELFF
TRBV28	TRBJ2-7	CASSPSGEDYEQYF
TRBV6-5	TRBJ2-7	CASSFGQGFYEQYF
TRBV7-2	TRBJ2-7	CASSHTSGYSYEQYF